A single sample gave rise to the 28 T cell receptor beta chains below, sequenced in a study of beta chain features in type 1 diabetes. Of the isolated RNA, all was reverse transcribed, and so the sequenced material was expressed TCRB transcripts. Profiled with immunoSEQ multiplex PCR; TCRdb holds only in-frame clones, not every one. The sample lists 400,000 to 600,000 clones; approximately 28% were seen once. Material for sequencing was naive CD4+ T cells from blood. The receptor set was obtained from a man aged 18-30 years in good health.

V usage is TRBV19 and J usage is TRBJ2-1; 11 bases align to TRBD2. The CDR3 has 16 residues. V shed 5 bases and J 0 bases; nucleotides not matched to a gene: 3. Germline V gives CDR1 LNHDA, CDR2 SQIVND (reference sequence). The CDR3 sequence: CASSAGLAGSYNEQFF. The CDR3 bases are TGTGCCAGTAGTGCCGGACTAGCGGGCTCCTACAATGAGCAGTTCTTC.

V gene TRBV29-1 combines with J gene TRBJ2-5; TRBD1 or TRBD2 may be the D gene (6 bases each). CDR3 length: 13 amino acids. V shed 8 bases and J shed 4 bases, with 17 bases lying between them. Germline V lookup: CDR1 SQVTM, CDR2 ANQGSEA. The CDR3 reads CSFTSGARETQYF. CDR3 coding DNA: TGCAGCTTCACGTCGGGGGCTAGAGAGACCCAGTACTTC.

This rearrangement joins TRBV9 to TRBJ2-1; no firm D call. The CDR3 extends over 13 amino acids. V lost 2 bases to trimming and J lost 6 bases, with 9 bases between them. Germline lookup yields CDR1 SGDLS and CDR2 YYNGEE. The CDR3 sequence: CASSVRIFNEQFF. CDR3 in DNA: TGTGCCAGCAGCGTCCGCATATTCAATGAGCAGTTCTTC.

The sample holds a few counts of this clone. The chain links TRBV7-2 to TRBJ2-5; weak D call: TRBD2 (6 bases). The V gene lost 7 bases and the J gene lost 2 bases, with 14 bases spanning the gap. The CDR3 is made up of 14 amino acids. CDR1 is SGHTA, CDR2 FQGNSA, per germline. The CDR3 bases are TGTGCCAGCACCTTCGGCGGGGATCAAGAGACCCAGTACTTC. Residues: CASTFGGDQETQYF.

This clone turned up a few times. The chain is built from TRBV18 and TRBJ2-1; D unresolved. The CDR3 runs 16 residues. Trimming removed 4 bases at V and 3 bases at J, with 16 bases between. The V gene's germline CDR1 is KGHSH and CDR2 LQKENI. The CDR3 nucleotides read TGTGCCAGCTCACACTCAGACAAGCCGATCTACAATGAGCAGTTCTTC. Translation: CASSHSDKPIYNEQFF.

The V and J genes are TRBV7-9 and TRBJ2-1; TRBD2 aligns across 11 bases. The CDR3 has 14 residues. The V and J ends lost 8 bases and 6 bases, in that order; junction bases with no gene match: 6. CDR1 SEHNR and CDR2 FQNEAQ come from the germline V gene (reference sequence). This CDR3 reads CASARLAGPNEQFF. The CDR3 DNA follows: TGTGCCAGCGCCAGACTAGCGGGACCCAATGAGCAGTTCTTC.

In DNA, the CDR3 is TGTGCCAGCACCCCCGGCGGGACGCCCTACGAGCAGTACTTC. It encodes CASTPGGTPYEQYF. The rearrangement uses TRBV7-2 and TRBJ2-7, with a weak D call TRBD2 (6 bases). Germline values: CDR1 SGHTA, CDR2 FQGNSA. The V end lost 7 bases, the J end lost 2 bases, and 15 bases lay between the germline ends. This CDR3 has 14 residues.

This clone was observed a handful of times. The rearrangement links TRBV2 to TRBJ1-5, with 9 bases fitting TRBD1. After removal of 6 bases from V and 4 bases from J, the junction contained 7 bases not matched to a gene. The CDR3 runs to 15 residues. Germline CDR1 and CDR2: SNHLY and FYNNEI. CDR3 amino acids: CASSVDRGGNQPQHF. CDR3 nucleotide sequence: TGTGCCAGCAGCGTGGACAGGGGAGGGAATCAGCCCCAGCATTTT.

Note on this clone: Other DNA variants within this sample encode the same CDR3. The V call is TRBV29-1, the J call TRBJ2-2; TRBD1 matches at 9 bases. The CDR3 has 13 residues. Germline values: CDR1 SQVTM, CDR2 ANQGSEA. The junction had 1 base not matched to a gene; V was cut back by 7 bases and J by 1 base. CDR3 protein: CSGGQGNTGELFF. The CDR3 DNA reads TGCAGCGGGGGACAGGGGAACACCGGGGAGCTGTTTTTT.

The CDR3 region is CASSPPVQGGEQFF. CDR3 coding DNA: TGTGCCAGCTCACCCCCGGTACAGGGGGGTGAGCAGTTCTTC. The V call is TRBV18, the J call TRBJ2-1, with 8 bases identical to TRBD1. The CDR3 extends over 14 amino acids. Germline values: CDR1 KGHSH, CDR2 LQKENI. V trimming: 3 bases; J trimming: 9 bases; junction bases outside the gene matches: 7.

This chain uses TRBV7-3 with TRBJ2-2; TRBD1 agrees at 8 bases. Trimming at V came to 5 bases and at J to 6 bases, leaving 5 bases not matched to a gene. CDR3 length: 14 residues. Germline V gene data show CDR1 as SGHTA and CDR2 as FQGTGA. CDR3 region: CASSADRGAGELFF. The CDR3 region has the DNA TGTGCCAGCAGCGCTGACAGGGGTGCCGGGGAGCTGTTTTTT.

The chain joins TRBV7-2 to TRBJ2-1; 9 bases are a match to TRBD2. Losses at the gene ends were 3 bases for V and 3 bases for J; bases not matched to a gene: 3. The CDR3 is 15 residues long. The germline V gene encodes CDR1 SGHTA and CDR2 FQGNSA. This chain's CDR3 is CASSFQREVYNEQFF. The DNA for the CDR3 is TGTGCCAGCAGCTTCCAGCGGGAGGTCTACAATGAGCAGTTCTTC.

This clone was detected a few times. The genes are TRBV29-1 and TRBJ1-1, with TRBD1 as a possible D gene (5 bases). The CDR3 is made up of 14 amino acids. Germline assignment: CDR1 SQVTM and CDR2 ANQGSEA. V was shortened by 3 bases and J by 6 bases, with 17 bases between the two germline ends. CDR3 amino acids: CSVELGRFNAEAFF. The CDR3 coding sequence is TGCAGCGTTGAGTTGGGACGTTTTAACGCTGAAGCTTTCTTT.

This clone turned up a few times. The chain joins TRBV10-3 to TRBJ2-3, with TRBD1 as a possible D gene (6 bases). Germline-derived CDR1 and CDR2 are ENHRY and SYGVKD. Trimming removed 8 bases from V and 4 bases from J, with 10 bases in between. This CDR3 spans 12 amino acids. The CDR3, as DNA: TGTGCCATCGAGGCAGGGGCAGATACGCAGTATTTT. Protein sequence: CAIEAGADTQYF.

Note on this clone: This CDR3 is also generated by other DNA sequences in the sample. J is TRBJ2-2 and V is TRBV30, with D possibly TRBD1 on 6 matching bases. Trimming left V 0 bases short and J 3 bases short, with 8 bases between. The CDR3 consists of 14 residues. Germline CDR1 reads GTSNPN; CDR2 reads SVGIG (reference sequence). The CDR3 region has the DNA TGTGCCTGGAGTGTAAGACAGGACACCGGGGAGCTGTTTTTT. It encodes CAWSVRQDTGELFF.

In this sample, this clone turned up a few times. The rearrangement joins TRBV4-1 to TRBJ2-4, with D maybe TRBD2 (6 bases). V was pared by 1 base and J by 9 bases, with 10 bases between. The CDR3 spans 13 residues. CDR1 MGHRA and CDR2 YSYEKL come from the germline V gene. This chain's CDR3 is CASSQALEGIQYF. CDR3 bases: TGCGCCAGCAGCCAAGCTCTGGAGGGCATTCAGTACTTC.

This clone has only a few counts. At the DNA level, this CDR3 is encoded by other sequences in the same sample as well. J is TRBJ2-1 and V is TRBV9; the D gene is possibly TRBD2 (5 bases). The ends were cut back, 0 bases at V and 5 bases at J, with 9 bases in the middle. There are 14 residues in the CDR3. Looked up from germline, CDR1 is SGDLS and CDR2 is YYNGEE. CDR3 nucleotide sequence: TGTGCCAGCAGCGTAGGGTCCGGGAACAATGAGCAGTTCTTC. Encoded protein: CASSVGSGNNEQFF.

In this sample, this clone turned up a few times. The CDR3 DNA reads TGTGCCAGCAGCCTGACTAGCAGCCCTAGCACAGATACGCAGTATTTT. As protein: CASSLTSSPSTDTQYF. This chain joins TRBV25-1 and TRBJ2-3; 7 bases agree with TRBD2. With 6 bases clipped from V and 0 bases from J, the junction kept 9 bases outside the gene matches. The CDR3 sequence is 16 residues long. Germline-derived CDR1 and CDR2 are MGHDK and SYGVNS.

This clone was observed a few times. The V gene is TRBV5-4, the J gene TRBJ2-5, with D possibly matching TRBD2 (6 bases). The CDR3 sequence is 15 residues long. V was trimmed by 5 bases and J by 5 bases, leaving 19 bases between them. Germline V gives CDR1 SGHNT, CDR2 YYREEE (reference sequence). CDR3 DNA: TGTGCCAGCAGACTCTCGGCGGGACCAGGGGAGACCCAGTACTTC. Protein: CASRLSAGPGETQYF.

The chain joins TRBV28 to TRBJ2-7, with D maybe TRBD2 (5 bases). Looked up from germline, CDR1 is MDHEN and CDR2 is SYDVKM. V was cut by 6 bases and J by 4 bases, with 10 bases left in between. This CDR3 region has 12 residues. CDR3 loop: CASSLRVYEQYF. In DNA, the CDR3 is TGTGCCAGCAGCCTGAGGGTTTACGAGCAGTACTTC.

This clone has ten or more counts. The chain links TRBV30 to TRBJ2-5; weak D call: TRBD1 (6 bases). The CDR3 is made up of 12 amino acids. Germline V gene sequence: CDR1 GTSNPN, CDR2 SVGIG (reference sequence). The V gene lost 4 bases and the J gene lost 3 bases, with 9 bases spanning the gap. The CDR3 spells CAWNSGEETQYF. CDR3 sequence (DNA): TGTGCCTGGAATTCAGGGGAAGAGACCCAGTACTTC.

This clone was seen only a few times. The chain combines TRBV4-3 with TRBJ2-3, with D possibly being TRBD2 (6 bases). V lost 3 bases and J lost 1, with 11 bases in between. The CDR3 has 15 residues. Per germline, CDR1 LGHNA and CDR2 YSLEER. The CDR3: CASSHLADGTDTQYF. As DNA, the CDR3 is TGCGCCAGCAGCCACTTAGCGGACGGCACAGATACGCAGTATTTT.

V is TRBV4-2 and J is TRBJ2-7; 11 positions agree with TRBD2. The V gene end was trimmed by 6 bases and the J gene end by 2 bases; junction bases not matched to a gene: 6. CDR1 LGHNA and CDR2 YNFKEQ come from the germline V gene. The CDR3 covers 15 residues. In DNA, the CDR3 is TGTGCCAGCAGACCCGGGACTAGCGGAACCTACGAGCAGTACTTC. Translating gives CASRPGTSGTYEQYF.

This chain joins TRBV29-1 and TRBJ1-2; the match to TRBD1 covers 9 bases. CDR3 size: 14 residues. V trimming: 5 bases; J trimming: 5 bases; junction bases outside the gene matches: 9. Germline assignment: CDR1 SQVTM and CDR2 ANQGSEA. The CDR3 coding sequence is TGCAGCGTTTCTACAGCGACAGGGGGATATGGCTACACCTTC. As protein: CSVSTATGGYGYTF.

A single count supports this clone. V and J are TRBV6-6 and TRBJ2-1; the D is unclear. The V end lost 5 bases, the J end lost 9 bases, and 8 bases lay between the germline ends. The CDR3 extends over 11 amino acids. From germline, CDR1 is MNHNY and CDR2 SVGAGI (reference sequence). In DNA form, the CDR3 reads TGTGCCAGCAGTACCCCTAGTGAGCAGTTCTTC. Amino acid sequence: CASSTPSEQFF.

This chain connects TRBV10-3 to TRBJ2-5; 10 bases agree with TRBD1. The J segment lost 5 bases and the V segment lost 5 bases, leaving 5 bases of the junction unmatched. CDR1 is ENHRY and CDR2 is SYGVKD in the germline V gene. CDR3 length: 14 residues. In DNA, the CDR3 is TGTGCCATCAGTCGGACAGGGGGTTCTGAGACCCAGTACTTC. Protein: CAISRTGGSETQYF.

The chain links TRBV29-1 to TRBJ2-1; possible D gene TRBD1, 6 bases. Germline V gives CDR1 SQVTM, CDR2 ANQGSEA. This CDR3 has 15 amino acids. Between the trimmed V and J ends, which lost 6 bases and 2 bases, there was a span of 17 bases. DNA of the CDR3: TGCAGCGTATCGAGAGGAACAGGGCCCTACAATGAGCAGTTCTTC. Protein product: CSVSRGTGPYNEQFF.

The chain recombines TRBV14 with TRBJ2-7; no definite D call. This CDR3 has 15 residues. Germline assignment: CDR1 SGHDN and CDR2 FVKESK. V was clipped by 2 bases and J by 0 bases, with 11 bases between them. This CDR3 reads CASSQRDQYSYEQYF. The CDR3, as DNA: TGTGCCAGCAGCCAAAGGGATCAGTACTCCTACGAGCAGTACTTC.